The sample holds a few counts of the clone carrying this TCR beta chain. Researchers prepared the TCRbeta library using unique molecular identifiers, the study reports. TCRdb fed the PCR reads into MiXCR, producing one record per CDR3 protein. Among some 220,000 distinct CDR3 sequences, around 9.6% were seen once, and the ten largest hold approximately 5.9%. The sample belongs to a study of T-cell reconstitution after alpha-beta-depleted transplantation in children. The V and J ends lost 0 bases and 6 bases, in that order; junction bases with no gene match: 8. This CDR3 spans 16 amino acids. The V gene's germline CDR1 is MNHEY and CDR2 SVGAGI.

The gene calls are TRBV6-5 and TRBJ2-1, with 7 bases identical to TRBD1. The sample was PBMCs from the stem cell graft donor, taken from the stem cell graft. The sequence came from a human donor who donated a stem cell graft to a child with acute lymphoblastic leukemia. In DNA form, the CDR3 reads TGTGCCAGCAGTTACTCGACGGTTACAGGGGTCAATGAGCAGTTCTTC. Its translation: CASSYSTVTGVNEQFF.